This T cell receptor beta chain was found in a study of shared clonotypes between healthy human individuals. Study at large: Researchers drew samples from a couple of women and a few men aged 18 to 49.

The method was immunoSEQ multiplex PCR; TCRdb's version includes in-frame clones alone and lacks a portion of them. The profile covers 2 million or so clones, with about 95% appearing a single time and 0.9% to 1.4% taken by the ten largest. V shed 4 bases and J 9 bases; nucleotides not matched to a gene: 13. The length of the CDR3 is 16 residues. The germline V gene encodes CDR1 MGHRA and CDR2 YSYEKL. Selected positively for CCR7 and CD45RO-negative, naive CD8 cells excluded terminally differentiated effector memory CD45RA+ cells. For this clone: The target antigen is unknown.

Findings and caveats of the study: Estimated clonotype richness was generally higher in naive than memory subsets. Represented diversity (both genetic and exposure-history) was limited by the small number of donors.

The TCR was taken from a man younger than 30 in good health. J is TRBJ2-3 and V is TRBV4-1; 10 bases map to TRBD1. The material sequenced was naive CD8+ T cells sorted from blood. The CDR3 sequence: CASSPGTGESKVTQYF. CDR3 in DNA: TGCGCCAGCAGCCCTGGGACAGGGGAAAGCAAGGTGACGCAGTATTTT.